The rows below give T cell receptor beta chains drawn from one sample of a study of beta chain features in type 1 diabetes. Libraries were prepared by immunoSEQ multiplex PCR; TCRdb keeps only in-frame clonotypes and omits some of them. There are 310,000 or so clones in the sample; 6.5% to 10% occur only once, and 0.44% lies in the top ten. Specimen: central memory CD4+ T cells from blood. All receptors derive from a woman aged 18 to 35 in good health. CDR3s include the opening cysteine and the closing phenylalanine or tryptophan. Each record gives: clone size, D gene, V gene, J gene, CDR3 DNA, CDR3 protein. The D gene is left open where the match is weak. A row's size may be missing; if present it is once, few, many or a size class.

>many|TRBD2|TRBV4-3|TRBJ2-1
TGCGCCAGCAGCCAAGATGTCCCAGGACTAGCGGGAGCGAATGAGCAGTTCTTC
CASSQDVPGLAGANEQFF
>NA|NA|TRBV5-1|TRBJ1-1
TGCGCCAGCAGCCCCCTGTCGGGGGGCACTGAAGCTTTCTTT
CASSPLSGGTEAFF
>NA|NA|TRBV6-4|TRBJ1-1
TGTGCCAGCAGTGAGGGGTGGGGGAACACTGAAGCTTTCTTT
CASSEGWGNTEAFF
>few|NA|TRBV7-9|TRBJ2-3
TGTGCCAGCAGCTTAGCTGGGGTCACAGATACGCAGTATTTT
CASSLAGVTDTQYF
>NA|TRBD2|TRBV5-1|TRBJ2-1
TGCGCCAGCACCAGGCTAGCGGGAGCCAATGAGCAGTTCTTC
CASTRLAGANEQFF
>many|TRBD2|TRBV11-2|TRBJ2-1
TGTGCCAGCAGCTTGTCTAGCGGGATTTACAATGAGCAGTTCTTC
CASSLSSGIYNEQFF
>NA|NA|TRBV7-2|TRBJ2-7
TGTGCCAGCAGCTTAGCGTCCGGGCTTAACTACGAGCAGTACTTC
CASSLASGLNYEQYF
>few|NA|TRBV18|TRBJ1-4
TGTGCCAGCTCACCAAACCGTCAGGGCGGAAAACTGTTTTTT
CASSPNRQGGKLFF
>NA|NA|TRBV10-3|TRBJ1-3
TGTGCCACGCGGATAGCTGGGTCTGGAAACACCATATATTTT
CATRIAGSGNTIYF
>NA|NA|TRBV5-4|TRBJ1-1
TGTGCCAGCAGCCCGGACAGCATGAACACTGAAGCTTTCTTT
CASSPDSMNTEAFF
>few|NA|TRBV28|TRBJ2-6
TGTGCCAGCAGTTTATGGGGCTCGGGGGCCAACGTCCTGACTTTC
CASSLWGSGANVLTF
>once|TRBD2|TRBV6-6|TRBJ2-7
TGTGCCAGCAGTTACTCGATAGCGGGAGGACTCTACGAGCAGTACTTC
CASSYSIAGGLYEQYF
>NA|TRBD2|TRBV5-1|TRBJ2-2
TGCGCCAGCAGCTTGGCCGATCGCCTAGCGGGTGTCACCGGGGAGCTGTTTTTT
CASSLADRLAGVTGELFF
>many|NA|TRBV19|TRBJ2-6
TGTGCCAGTAGTGAGAACTCTGGGGCCAACGTCCTGACTTTC
CASSENSGANVLTF
>few|NA|TRBV7-3|TRBJ2-7
TGTGCCAGCAGCGCGTCAGCGGCCTACGAGCAGTACTTC
CASSASAAYEQYF
>NA|NA|TRBV7-7|TRBJ2-1
TGTGCTAGCAGCACCGACAGCCACAATGAGCAGTTCTTC
CASSTDSHNEQFF
>once|NA|TRBV2|TRBJ2-1
TGTGCCAGCAGTGTGGAGGGGGTGAATTACAATGAGCAGTTCTTC
CASSVEGVNYNEQFF
>NA|NA|TRBV27|TRBJ2-7
TGTGCCAGCAGTCTCCTTAGCGGCCCGGGAGAGCAGTACTTC
CASSLLSGPGEQYF
>many|TRBD2|TRBV19|TRBJ2-3
TGTGCCAGTCATAGCGGGAGAGGGGCAGATACGCAGTATTTT
CASHSGRGADTQYF
>NA|NA|TRBV7-2|TRBJ2-7
TGTGCCAGCAGCTTAGCACACCTCTCCTACGAGCAGTACTTC
CASSLAHLSYEQYF
>few|NA|TRBV28|TRBJ1-2
TGTGCCAGCAACGAGGGGTACTATGGCTACACCTTC
CASNEGYYGYTF
>few|NA|TRBV12-5|TRBJ1-2
TGTGCTAGTGGTTTGAGCCTCTCCGGGGGCTACACCTTC
CASGLSLSGGYTF
>few|NA|TRBV9|TRBJ1-2
TGTGCCAGCAGCGCCGGGATGTCCTATGGCTACACCTTC
CASSAGMSYGYTF
>NA|NA|TRBV7-2|TRBJ2-1
TGTGCCAGCAGCCAAAGGACGGGGTACAATGAGCAGTTCTTC
CASSQRTGYNEQFF
>few|NA|TRBV6-5|TRBJ2-3
TGTGCCATCAGTGAGTCGAACGGCCAGAATACGCAGTATTTT
CAISESNGQNTQYF
>few|TRBD2|TRBV5-1|TRBJ2-1
TGCGCCAGCGGTACGTCTAGCGGATACAATGAGCAGTTCTTC
CASGTSSGYNEQFF
>NA|TRBD1|TRBV7-8|TRBJ2-7
TGTGCCAGCAGCACGGACAGGGTAGCCCACGAGCAGTACTTC
CASSTDRVAHEQYF
>NA|TRBD1|TRBV5-1|TRBJ2-6
TGCGCCAGCAGCCGGGACAGCCCTGGGGCCAACGTCCTGACTTTC
CASSRDSPGANVLTF
>many|NA|TRBV27|TRBJ2-4
TGTGCCAGCAGTTCAAAGACGGGGAACATTCAGTACTTC
CASSSKTGNIQYF
>NA|NA|TRBV9|TRBJ2-2
TGTGCCAGCAGCGTAGTAGCAATGGGCACCGGGGAGCTGTTTTTT
CASSVVAMGTGELFF
>few|NA|TRBV6-5|TRBJ1-2
TGTGCCAGCAAGGCCCCCTATGGCTACACCTTC
CASKAPYGYTF
>NA|TRBD2|TRBV7-8|TRBJ2-7
TGTGCCAGCAGTAGACTAGCGGGAGGGGCCAAGCAGTACTTC
CASSRLAGGAKQYF
>many|TRBD1|TRBV15|TRBJ1-2
TGTGCCACCAGTATGGGACAGAATTATGGCTACACCTTC
CATSMGQNYGYTF
>many|NA|TRBV14|TRBJ1-2
TGTGCCAGCAGCCAACACAACAGAGGTGGCTACACCTTC
CASSQHNRGGYTF
>few|NA|TRBV9|TRBJ2-2
TGTGCCAGCAACAGGAACACCGGGGAGCTGTTTTTT
CASNRNTGELFF
>NA|TRBD2|TRBV7-8|TRBJ2-1
TGTGCCAGCAGCTTAATAGCGGGAATCAAGTACAATGAGCAGTTCTTC
CASSLIAGIKYNEQFF
>NA|NA|TRBV5-1|TRBJ1-5
TGCGCCAGCAGCTTGGACAGCCTCAATCAGCCCCAGCATTTT
CASSLDSLNQPQHF
>NA|NA|TRBV4-3|TRBJ2-7
TGCGCCAGCAGCCAGCAACCCGACTCCTACGAGCAGTACTTC
CASSQQPDSYEQYF
>NA|NA|TRBV19|TRBJ2-7
TGTGCCAGTAGTATAGTGGGGTCCTACGAGCAGTACTTC
CASSIVGSYEQYF
>NA|NA|TRBV27|TRBJ2-5
TGTGCCAGCAGTCCCCCGGGGCGAGCGGAGACCCAGTACTTC
CASSPPGRAETQYF
>few|NA|TRBV5-1|TRBJ2-2
TGCGCCAGCAGCTCCAGTAAAACCGGGGAGCTGTTTTTT
CASSSSKTGELFF
>many|TRBD1|TRBV27|TRBJ2-3
TGTGCCAGCAGTATACTCTCAGGGGGCCGGGATACGCAGTATTTT
CASSILSGGRDTQYF
>NA|NA|TRBV9|TRBJ2-3
TGTGCCAGCACGCCAGGCACTAGCACAGATACGCAGTATTTT
CASTPGTSTDTQYF
>NA|NA|TRBV4-2|TRBJ2-6
TGTGCCAGCAGCCATGGCGGAGACTCTGGGGCCAACGTCCTGACTTTC
CASSHGGDSGANVLTF
>NA|NA|TRBV19|TRBJ2-3
TGTGCCAGTACCCCATACTACCGCACAGATACGCAGTATTTT
CASTPYYRTDTQYF
>few|NA|TRBV7-3|TRBJ2-3
TGTGCCAGCAGCCCGCGACCGACAGTCAGCGTAGATACGCAGTATTTT
CASSPRPTVSVDTQYF
>NA|NA|TRBV5-5|TRBJ1-5
TGTGCCAGCAGCCGGGACGGATCCGTAGATCAGCCCCAGCATTTT
CASSRDGSVDQPQHF
>few|NA|TRBV15|TRBJ2-1
TGTGCCACCAGCAGAGATAGGCCTTATGAGCAGTTCTTC
CATSRDRPYEQFF
>few|NA|TRBV2|TRBJ2-1
TGTGCCAGCTTACTTCGGGAGCGCTCCTACAATGAGCAGTTCTTC
CASLLRERSYNEQFF
>NA|NA|TRBV7-2|TRBJ2-2
TGTGCCAGCAGCCCGCAAGGGGGGGCCACCGGGGAGCTGTTTTTT
CASSPQGGATGELFF